This TCR beta chain was sequenced during a study of beta chain features in type 1 diabetes (dated by TCRdb to 2016 to 2018). Regarding the study in general: Mean age, gender distribution, total cell number and subset yield were not different between patients and healthy donors. Across all samples, approximately 98,000,000 sorted cells were examined, and cell number per subset correlated strongly with RNA yield. In the study, TCRB repertoires of sorted circulating CD4+ T cell subsets from recently diagnosed type 1 diabetes patients were compared with those of matched healthy donors. Regulatory and stem cell-like memory subsets were isolated from only 8 patients and roughly 8 healthy donors, whereas naive and central memory subsets came from all 30 or so donors.

The entire amount of isolated RNA was reverse transcribed using the High Capacity cDNA Reverse Transcription Kit, so the sequenced TCRB transcripts were expressed ones. Naive, central memory and regulatory T cell samples underwent deep immunoSEQ sequencing, averaging approximately 3.3 million total reads per sample. After sorted cells were lysed in RLT buffer, RNA was extracted with DNase-treated RNeasy Micro or Mini kits, with the choice depending on cell number. To prevent cross-contamination, each cell subset was processed individually, whereas patient and healthy donor samples were processed jointly. TCRB sequences were amplified from cDNA with the immunoSEQ multiplex PCR, producing 87-bp fragments spanning the CDR3 region. Sequencing of the amplicons was performed on the Illumina HiSeq platform. Under the source paper's analysis protocol: PCR bias was computationally corrected using synthetic template baselines, reads within Hamming distance 2 were collapsed, and singletons that could not be merged were discarded. Reads were aligned against IMGT so that V, D and J genes, CDR3 length and insertions or deletions at six rearrangement sites could be assigned. Within each subset, clonotype counts were normalized to sorted cell number, after which true diversity and Gini coefficients were computed with the tcR R package. Repertoire sharing was quantified using the overlap coefficient calculated on TCRB nucleotide sequences. Out-of-frame TCRB sequences from naive cells were analyzed as a proxy for the pre-selection repertoire. Imported from immuneACCESS, the table was reduced by TCRdb to in-frame sequences with V and J called. These copies leave out some clones; in studies compared against another copy, an unresolved V gene accounts for under half, and the cause of the remainder is not known. V and J calls and clone size are those listed in that table; D and trimming were worked out from the DNA. The sample has 810,000 or so clones on record, about a sixth of them singletons. The top ten clonotypes cover 0.02% to 0.025% of the sample.

A single peripheral blood draw of approximately 110 mL on average was collected from each donor into heparinised tubes. Using a panel that included CD45RO, CCR7, CD25, CD127, CD95 and CD27, naive, central memory, regulatory and stem cell-like memory CD4+ T cells were sorted on a BD FACSAria II. Purity was above 98% for every sorted population. PBMCs were isolated right away by Lymphoprep density gradient centrifugation and were stained directly, without culture. To minimize batch effects, samples were stained and sorted in pairs, one healthy donor with one patient per experiment. Of note for this clone: The antigen it recognizes is unknown. It has no much larger one-base neighbor in the sample; base qualities were not kept.

Spanning cysteine to phenylalanine, the CDR3 consists of 15 amino acids. CDR3 DNA is the only sequence kept; it has 45 bases, read in frame from the first base. The V and J ends are trimmed by 2 bases and 3 bases, leaving 12 bases between them. CDR1 is given as MNHEY and CDR2 as SMNVEV, both from the germline V gene (reference sequence). Overall study outcomes, separate from this receptor: Shorter templates might be favored by PCR, yet because patient and control samples were amplified and corrected together, any such skew would affect both groups equally. Only small numbers of individuals were included in the HLA sub-analyses, which left unresolved whether HLA type had any influence on TCRB rearrangement. A moderate but significant shortening of TCRB CDR3 length was observed in type 1 diabetes patients in all four CD4+ subsets. Because cDNA was sequenced instead of genomic DNA, activated cells with high expression could be over-represented, although the groups did not differ in activation or CD3 levels. Naive, central memory and regulatory TCRB repertoires appeared to be more similar among patients than among healthy donors. At VDJ recombination sites, type 1 diabetes patients had fewer insertions and more deleted nucleotides, which implies abnormalities in thymic rearrangement.

Sequenced input: naive CD4+ T cells from blood. In the paper's terms, the cell subset or site label means: true naive CD4+ T cells. Recombination connected TRBV27 to TRBJ2-3, with the identity of the D gene unclear. This TCR derives from a woman between 18 and 29 years old in good health. The nucleotide sequence reads as follows: TGTGCCAGCAGTTTAGAAGGTCTTACAACAGATACGCAGTATTTT. Translated, this is CASSLEGLTTDTQYF.